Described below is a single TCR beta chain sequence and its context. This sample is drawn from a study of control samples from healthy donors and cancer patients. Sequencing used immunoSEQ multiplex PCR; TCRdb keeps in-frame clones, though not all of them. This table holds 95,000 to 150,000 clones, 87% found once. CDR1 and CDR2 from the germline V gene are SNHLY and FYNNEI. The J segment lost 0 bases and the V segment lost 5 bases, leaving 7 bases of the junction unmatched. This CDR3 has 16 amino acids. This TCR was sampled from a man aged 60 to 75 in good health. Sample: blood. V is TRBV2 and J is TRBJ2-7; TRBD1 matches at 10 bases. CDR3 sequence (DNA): TGTGCCAGCAGTCGCCCGACAGGGGGCAGCTCCTACGAGCAGTACTTC. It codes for CASSRPTGGSSYEQYF.